This entry lists 23 T cell receptor beta chains sequenced from one sample in a study of blood T cell repertoires in COVID-19. The assay was immunoSEQ multiplex PCR, and TCRdb's table has in-frame clones only and misses some. In the table there are some 370,000 clones, roughly 80% of which are singletons. Material: PBMCs or T cells enriched from blood (not recorded which). Receptors originate from a woman aged 45 to 65 who had recovered from COVID-19.

The chain combines TRBV30 with TRBJ1-5; unclear D gene. CDR3 length: 14 amino acids. CDR1 is GTSNPN, CDR2 SVGIG, per germline (reference sequence). The V end was cut by 5 bases, the J end by 0 bases, with 11 bases between. CDR3 coding DNA: TGTGCCTGGGGACTAGTCAATAGCAATCAGCCCCAGCATTTT. It yields the protein CAWGLVNSNQPQHF.

This sequence joins TRBV18 and TRBJ1-3; no definite D call. The CDR3 length is 15 residues. Germline CDR1 KGHSH, CDR2 LQKENI. The ends were cut back, 6 bases at V and 0 bases at J, with 12 bases in the middle. This CDR3 is CASSPQMSSGNTIYF. CDR3 nucleotide sequence: TGTGCCAGCTCCCCCCAAATGAGCTCTGGAAACACCATATATTTT. Based on the CDR3 plus reference TRBV18 and TRBJ1-3, the full variable domain is NAGVMQNPRHLVRRRGQEARLRCSPMKGHSHVYWYRQLPEEGLKFMVYLQKENIIDESGMPKERFSAEFPKEGPSILRIQQVVRGDSAAYFCASSPQMSSGNTIYFGEGSWLTVV.

This clone was seen more than once but under ten times. The V gene is TRBV2, the J gene TRBJ1-5; a weak D match, TRBD1 (6 bases). Deletions cut 4 bases from V and 3 bases from J, with 10 bases between. Per germline, CDR1 SNHLY and CDR2 FYNNEI. The CDR3 sequence is 14 residues long. Here the CDR3 DNA reads TGTGCCAGCAGTGCGGGACATCCCAATCAGCCCCAGCATTTT. Translated, it gives CASSAGHPNQPQHF.

The V call is TRBV7-2, the J call TRBJ2-7, with 12 bases identical to TRBD1. CDR3 length equals 15 residues. After removal of 5 bases from V and 3 bases from J, the junction contained 5 bases not matched to a gene. Germline V gene sequence: CDR1 SGHTA, CDR2 FQGNSA. The CDR3 nucleotides are TGTGCCAGCAGCGTGGGGACAGGGGGCGGCTACGAGCAGTACTTC. This translates into CASSVGTGGGYEQYF. Supplemented by reference TRBV7-2 and TRBJ2-7, the full variable domain reads GAGVSQSPSNKVTEKGKDVELRCDPISGHTALYWYRQSLGQGLEFLIYFQGNSAPDKSGLPSDRFSAERTGGSVSTLTIQRTQQEDSAVYLCASSVGTGGGYEQYFGPGTRLTVT.

J is TRBJ2-3 and V is TRBV19; TRBD2 agrees at 7 bases. Germline V gives CDR1 LNHDA, CDR2 SQIVND (reference sequence). The CDR3 runs to 11 residues. Unmatched junction bases numbered 6, after V lost 10 bases and J lost 8 bases. CDR3 DNA: TGTGCCACCGTGGGGGGGGGTACGCAGTATTTT. It codes for CATVGGGTQYF.

The chain joins TRBV7-2 to TRBJ2-1; D not resolved. Germline loops: CDR1 SGHTA, CDR2 FQGNSA. This CDR3 is 14 amino acids long. Trimming removed 2 bases from V and 3 bases from J, with 8 bases in between. The CDR3 bases are TGTGCCAGCAGCTTACGCCAGAACTACAATGAGCAGTTCTTC. This encodes CASSLRQNYNEQFF.

This clone was seen a handful of times. This chain uses TRBV3-1 (or the pseudogene TRBV3-2) with TRBJ1-1; TRBD1 agrees at 7 bases. The V segment lost 4 bases and the J segment 11 bases; nucleotides outside the gene matches: 19. This CDR3 contains 16 residues. Germline V gene sequence: CDR1 LGHDT, CDR2 YNNKEL (reference sequence). In DNA, the CDR3 is TGTGCCAGCAGCCCACCCGGGAGGGGGCGCACCCATAGGGCTTTCTTT. As protein: CASSPPGRGRTHRAFF.

The rearrangement uses TRBV19 and TRBJ1-2; the D is unclear. The CDR3 is 12 amino acids. The germline V gene has CDR1 LNHDA and CDR2 SQIVND (reference sequence). V lost 7 bases, J lost 3 bases, and 9 bases lay in between. The CDR3 DNA reads TGTGCCAGTACGGAGGAGGACTATGGCTACACCTTC. Residues: CASTEEDYGYTF.

The chain combines TRBV2 with TRBJ2-2; D might be TRBD2 (6 bases). The germline CDR1 and CDR2 sequences are SNHLY and FYNNEI. The ends were cut back, 6 bases at V and 4 bases at J, with 15 bases in the middle. The CDR3 runs to 15 residues. As DNA, the CDR3 is TGTGCCAGCAGCTTAGCGGTATCTATCACCGGGGAGCTGTTTTTT. This translates into CASSLAVSITGELFF.

This clone has a single count. The chain links TRBV11-1 to TRBJ1-1; D unclear. This CDR3 region has 15 residues. V was trimmed by 0 bases and J by 1 base, leaving 9 bases between them. CDR1 SGHAT and CDR2 FQDESV come from the germline V gene (reference sequence). DNA for the CDR3: TGTGCCAGCAGCTTAGCGGAGGTCGAGAACACTGAAGCTTTCTTT. Translation: CASSLAEVENTEAFF.

This sequence joins TRBV7-6 and TRBJ2-1, with 9 bases aligning to TRBD2. CDR3 length: 17 residues. Looked up from germline, CDR1 is SGHVS and CDR2 is FNYEAQ. J was trimmed by 8 bases and V by 5 bases; bases with no gene match: 16. CDR3 region: CASSGLWLAGAPDEQFF. In DNA form, the CDR3 reads TGTGCCAGCAGCGGCCTTTGGTTAGCGGGAGCCCCCGATGAGCAGTTCTTC. The variable domain in full, completed from reference TRBV7-6 and TRBJ2-1, reads GAGVSQSPRYKVTKRGQDVALRCDPISGHVSLYWYRQALGQGPEFLTYFNYEAQQDKSGLPNDRFSAERPEGSISTLTIQRTEQRDSAMYRCASSGLWLAGAPDEQFFGPGTRLTVL.

V gene TRBV7-8 combines with J gene TRBJ1-1; no definite D call. Deletions cut 4 bases from V and 6 bases from J, with 12 bases between. Germline V gene data show CDR1 as SGHVS and CDR2 as FQNEAQ. This CDR3 region has 13 residues. The CDR3 spells CASSYPSAAEAFF. The DNA of the CDR3 is TGTGCCAGCAGCTACCCCTCGGCGGCTGAAGCTTTCTTT.

This sequence joins TRBV27 and TRBJ2-7; D possibly corresponds to TRBD2 (7 bases). CDR1 and CDR2 from the germline V gene are MNHEY and SMNVEV (reference sequence). The CDR3 consists of 15 residues. V lost 6 bases, J lost 2 bases, and 17 bases lay in between. The CDR3 loop reads CASSPVRGATYEQYF. The CDR3 DNA reads TGTGCCAGCAGCCCGGTTCGGGGGGCAACCTACGAGCAGTACTTC.

This clone has a handful of counts. This chain connects TRBV28 to TRBJ2-7; 15 nucleotides agree with TRBD2. V lost 6 bases, J lost 2 bases, and 5 bases stayed unmatched. The CDR3 length is 16 residues. The germline V gene encodes CDR1 MDHEN and CDR2 SYDVKM. The CDR3 reads CASSGTSGRRAYEQYF. CDR3 nucleotide sequence: TGTGCCAGCAGCGGGACTAGCGGGAGGCGAGCCTACGAGCAGTACTTC.

The sample holds one count of this clone. The V call is TRBV11-2, the J call TRBJ1-6; D call uncertain. Germline lookup yields CDR1 SGHAT and CDR2 FQNNGV. V gave up 3 bases and J gave up 5 bases, with 8 bases separating them. CDR3 length equals 14 residues. Here the CDR3 DNA reads TGTGCCAGCAGCTTTGGGCTGGATAATTCACCCCTCCACTTT. It is translated as CASSFGLDNSPLHF. Using reference TRBV11-2 and TRBJ1-6 for the parts outside the CDR3, the full variable domain is EAGVAQSPRYKIIEKRQSVAFWCNPISGHATLYWYQQILGQGPKLLIQFQNNGVVDDSQLPKDRFSAERLKGVDSTLKIQPAKLEDSAVYLCASSFGLDNSPLHFGNGTRLTVT.

The rearrangement links TRBV5-1 to TRBJ1-4; 7 bases align to TRBD1. The V gene's germline CDR1 is SGHRS and CDR2 YFSETQ. V was clipped by 0 bases and J by 0 bases; unmatched bases: 5. There are 17 residues in the CDR3. CDR3 in DNA: TGCGCCAGCAGCTTGGTGGGACAGCAAACAACTAATGAAAAACTGTTTTTT. Translation gives CASSLVGQQTTNEKLFF.

The chain employs TRBV18 and TRBJ2-7; 14 nucleotides line up with TRBD2. Trimming at V came to 2 bases and at J to 9 bases, leaving 6 bases not matched to a gene. Germline-derived CDR1 and CDR2 are KGHSH and LQKENI. The CDR3 contains 15 residues. In DNA form, the CDR3 reads TGTGCCAGCTCACCATCCCCGGGACTAGCGGGAGTGCAGTACTTC. Its translation: CASSPSPGLAGVQYF.

In its sample, this clone was seen once. The chain joins TRBV27 to TRBJ2-1, with TRBD1 matching 7 bases. With 7 bases clipped from V and 9 bases from J, the junction kept 9 bases outside the gene matches. Germline V gene sequence: CDR1 MNHEY, CDR2 SMNVEV (reference sequence). This CDR3 contains 13 residues. The CDR3 DNA sequence: TGTGCCAGCAATCGCCGGGACAGTCTTGAGCAGTTCTTC. As protein: CASNRRDSLEQFF.

V usage is TRBV4-3 and J usage is TRBJ1-6, with 8 bases lining up with TRBD1. Germline V gives CDR1 LGHNA, CDR2 YSLEER. After removal of 1 base from V and 5 bases from J, the junction contained 7 bases not matched to a gene. This CDR3 has 17 residues. DNA for the CDR3: TGCGCCAGCAGCCAAGGACCGGGACAGGCCAATAATTCACCCCTCCACTTT. It yields the protein CASSQGPGQANNSPLHF.

The chain recombines TRBV9 with TRBJ2-1; 11 bases map to TRBD2. Trimming cost V 3 bases and J 10 bases; bases outside gene matches: 12. CDR1 and CDR2 from the germline V gene are SGDLS and YYNGEE. The CDR3 totals 16 residues. The CDR3 loop reads CASSAPLAGGPEEQFF. CDR3 coding DNA: TGTGCCAGCAGCGCTCCCTTAGCGGGAGGGCCGGAGGAGCAGTTCTTC.

The chain uses TRBV5-1 and TRBJ1-2; TRBD1 aligns across 11 bases. V was clipped by 4 bases and J by 5 bases; unmatched bases: 4. Germline-derived CDR1 and CDR2 are SGHRS and YFSETQ. The CDR3 totals 14 residues. For the CDR3, the DNA is TGCGCCAGCAGCCCAGGACAGGGGGCATATGGCTACACCTTC. This codes for CASSPGQGAYGYTF.

The chain has TRBV4-3 and TRBJ2-7, with D possibly being TRBD2 (6 bases). CDR1 and CDR2 from the germline V gene are LGHNA and YSLEER. This CDR3 spans 15 amino acids. V shed 0 bases and J shed 5 bases, with 14 bases lying between them. The CDR3 DNA follows: TGCGCCAGCAGCCAAGAGTTGAGCCTAGCGAACGAGCAGTACTTC. It encodes CASSQELSLANEQYF.

V is TRBV5-1 and J is TRBJ2-5; D possibly corresponds to TRBD2 (6 bases). The CDR3 contains 14 residues. V shed 1 base and J shed 4 bases, with 11 bases lying between them. The germline CDR1 and CDR2 sequences are SGHRS and YFSETQ. This CDR3 is CASSLWLGGETQYF. In nucleotides, the CDR3 is TGCGCCAGCAGCTTGTGGTTGGGGGGAGAGACCCAGTACTTC.